One TCR beta chain is described in this entry. The antigen is not known. Time point reported: blood 2 weeks post-SBRT. Treatment meaning: 15 Gy SBRT to primary tumor, nephrectomy 4 weeks later. This renal cell carcinoma was of the clear cell type. The data originate from a study of radiation and T cells in renal cell carcinoma. Germline V gives CDR1 MNHEY, CDR2 SVGAGI. The CDR3 has 13 residues. The germline V and J ends were trimmed by 6 bases and 10 bases, with 13 bases remaining between them. Assay used: immunoSEQ multiplex PCR; TCRdb lists only in-frame clones, some missing. The table shows some 120,000 clones, with approximately 90% occurring only once. Study observations and caveats: From baseline, blood top tumor clonotypes peaked at 2 weeks post-radiation.

The source material was blood, sampled from a patient whose treatment included radiotherapy and nephrectomy. This chain links TRBV6-5 with TRBJ1-6; maybe TRBD1 (5 bases). This TCR was recovered from a woman aged 65 to 85 with renal cell carcinoma. Here the CDR3 reads CASSPGRNSPLHF. CDR3 DNA: TGTGCCAGCAGCCCAGGGAGGAACTCACCCCTCCACTTT.